The present T cell receptor beta chain was sequenced within a study of CD8 T cells in ankylosing spondylitis. The germline V gene has CDR1 SEHNR and CDR2 FQNEAQ (reference sequence). V shed 3 bases, J shed 7 bases, and the junction held 11 bases outside the gene matches. The CDR3 covers 16 residues. Libraries for TCR beta were made by quantitative 5'-RACE with molecular barcodes. TCRdb itself ran the 5' RACE reads through MiXCR, one entry per CDR3 protein. Of approximately 550,000 distinct CDR3 sequences listed, about 13% are singletons. Study results and limitations: Prior work had noted some motif variants in reactive arthritis blood and synovial fluid. Reportedly, significant enrichment of disease-linked clones occurred in matched ankylosing spondylitis synovial fluid. Blood from ankylosing spondylitis patients appeared to carry a characteristic eight-variant TCR beta motif. In peripheral blood, disease-linked CD8+ clones occurred at relatively low frequencies.

Concerning this clonotype: The antigen remains unidentified.

Sequencing input: blood, either unsorted or a sorted T cell fraction (not recorded which). This receptor was obtained from a male donor with ankylosing spondylitis. This chain joins TRBV7-9 and TRBJ1-4, with 7 bases fitting TRBD1. The CDR3 region is CASSFGSGQLGEKLFF. CDR3 nucleotides: TGTGCCAGCAGCTTTGGCTCGGGACAGCTAGGTGAAAAACTGTTTTTT.